The T cell receptor beta chain under discussion was sequenced for a study of human T cells and chemical hapten exposure. About the study: Across the whole study, which lasted about 5.5 months, patients were given diphenylcyclopropenone on the scalp once a week. Small differences in pooled library volume mainly drove the variation in TCR yields per sample.

Time point given: patch test 1, 2 weeks after DPC sensitization. Stated treatment: therapeutic diphenylcyclopropenone sensitization with weekly scalp DPC. Someone pulled total RNA out of unfractionated whole blood. Alopecia patients between 18 and 70 years old and suitable for DPC were used as donors. Each CDR3 protein gets one entry after TCRdb re-called the RACE reads with MiXCR. The sample lists more than 35,000 distinct CDR3 sequences, roughly 6.4% occurring once. In this sample, this clonotype turned up many times. J was trimmed by 4 bases and V by 1 base; bases with no gene match: 3. Germline CDR1 reads SGHVS; CDR2 reads FNYEAQ. The CDR3 consists of 15 residues.

The sequencing used whole blood, collected in connection with sensitization to the hapten diphenylcyclopropenone (DPC). This TCR was recovered from a woman aged 25 to 39 with alopecia areata. Some clones in this sample may be carry-over from other donors' samples. The rearrangement uses TRBV7-6 and TRBJ2-5; 10 bases are shared with TRBD1. The CDR3 reads CASSLGWDRGETQYF. The CDR3 nucleotides are TGTGCCAGCAGCTTAGGTTGGGACAGGGGAGAGACCCAGTACTTC.